This T cell receptor (beta chain) was documented in a study of regulatory T cells in long-lasting Graves disease. Study in general: For a period under 3 months, newly diagnosed Graves' patients had taken antithyroid drugs.

The sample's time point: newly diagnosed GD, antithyroid drugs for less than 3 months. Scientists built the TCR library using RNA that was extracted from PBMCs. Trimming took 6 bases from V and 2 from J; bases not matched to a gene: 10. Germline-derived CDR1 and CDR2 are SGHTS and YDEGEE. CDR3 length equals 16 residues. Arm-PCR of CDR3 regions with iRepertoire HTBI primers generated TCR beta libraries. TCRdb processed the multiplex PCR reads anew with MiXCR; each CDR3 protein has one entry. The top ten hold approximately 15% of the sample, which has about 450,000 distinct CDR3 sequences, 12% to 15% seen once. This clonotype has just a few counts. These sequences were also reported in another study, on T cells in Graves' hyperthyroidism and ophthalmopathy. That source notes: An absence of ophthalmopathy progression within 18 months meant stable Graves' hyperthyroidism.

The specimen was peripheral blood mononuclear cells (PBMCs), collected at new diagnosis, from a patient treated with antithyroid drugs. This chain links TRBV5-8 with TRBJ1-5; 8 nucleotides match TRBD1. This TCR derives from a woman aged 50 to 65 with Graves disease. CDR3 region: CASTGQGFSGNQPQHF. For the CDR3, the DNA is TGTGCCAGCACAGGACAGGGTTTTTCTGGCAATCAGCCCCAGCATTTT.